The 22 T cell receptor beta chains given below trace back to one sample, sequenced in a study of cytomegalovirus exposure and HLA in healthy donors. Libraries were prepared by immunoSEQ multiplex PCR; TCRdb keeps only in-frame clonotypes and omits some of them. Of under 200,000 clones in the sample, about 90% are singletons; the top ten hold 3% to 3.5%. The source material was PBMCs. The receptors here all came from a woman in her late teens or twenties in good health and CMV-seropositive.

The genes are TRBV6-6 and TRBJ2-2; 8 bases are a match to TRBD2. CDR1 and CDR2 (germline): MNHNY, SVGAGI (reference sequence). V lost 4 bases, J lost 6 bases, and 10 bases stayed unmatched. The CDR3 extends over 16 amino acids. This chain's CDR3 is CASSWLNGGAAGELFF. The DNA of the CDR3 is TGTGCCAGCAGTTGGTTAAACGGGGGGGCCGCCGGGGAGCTGTTTTTT.

J is TRBJ1-5 and V is TRBV6-1; D remains unclear. Germline values: CDR1 MNHNS, CDR2 SASEGT. The CDR3 length is 13 residues. V dropped 6 bases and J dropped 4 bases, with 10 bases sitting between them. This CDR3 is CASRETGNQPQHF. CDR3 nucleotide sequence: TGTGCCAGCAGAGAGACTGGGAATCAGCCCCAGCATTTT.

This clone was recorded once. This chain uses TRBV5-1 with TRBJ1-1; TRBD1 is a possible D gene (5 bases). Between the trimmed V and J ends, which lost 3 bases and 0 bases, there was a span of 9 bases. From germline, CDR1 is SGHRS and CDR2 YFSETQ. This CDR3 spans 14 amino acids. The CDR3 region is CASSSGQMNTEAFF. CDR3 sequence (DNA): TGCGCCAGCAGCTCCGGACAAATGAACACTGAAGCTTTCTTT.

For the CDR3, the DNA is TGTGCCAGCAGTGCGACAGGGTTAGGGCAGTTCTTC. It yields the protein CASSATGLGQFF. The genes are TRBV6-1 and TRBJ2-1, with 7 bases identical to TRBD1. V gave up 4 bases and J gave up 12 bases; unmatched junction bases: 6. Germline V gene data show CDR1 as MNHNS and CDR2 as SASEGT. CDR3 size: 12 residues.

The V and J genes are TRBV7-7 and TRBJ2-1; TRBD1 is a possible D gene (5 bases). The CDR3 is 14 amino acids. Trimming shortened V by 5 bases and J by 4 bases, and 12 bases separated the two germline ends. CDR1 is SSHAT and CDR2 is FNYEAQ in the germline V gene (reference sequence). This chain's CDR3 is CASSRSRQYNEQFF. The CDR3 DNA reads TGTGCCAGCAGCCGTTCCCGACAGTACAATGAGCAGTTCTTC. The full variable domain, in which reference TRBV7-7 and TRBJ2-1 provide the parts outside the CDR3, is GAGVSQSPRYKVTKRGQDVTLRCDPISSHATLYWYQQALGQGPEFLTYFNYEAQPDKSGLPSDRFSAERPEGSISTLTIQRTEQRDSAMYRCASSRSRQYNEQFFGPGTRLTVL.

The V gene is TRBV11-3, the J gene TRBJ2-7; D is possibly TRBD2 (6 bases). Trimming took off 6 bases at V and 7 bases at J, with 13 bases between the two ends. The CDR3 runs 12 residues. Germline CDR1 SGHNT, CDR2 YENEEA. Written as DNA, the CDR3 is TGTGCCAGCAGTCCCGGGACTCAGGAGCAGTACTTC. Translation: CASSPGTQEQYF.

The chain combines TRBV2 with TRBJ2-7; 8 nucleotides align to TRBD2. Germline-derived CDR1 and CDR2 are SNHLY and FYNNEI. Unmatched junction bases numbered 4, after V lost 3 bases and J lost 6 bases. The CDR3 is 13 amino acids. CDR3 in amino acids: CASSDGAGGEQYF. CDR3 coding DNA: TGTGCCAGCAGTGATGGTGCGGGAGGCGAGCAGTACTTC. Using reference TRBV2 and TRBJ2-7 for the parts outside the CDR3, the full variable domain is EPEVTQTPSHQVTQMGQEVILRCVPISNHLYFYWYRQILGQKVEFLVSFYNNEISEKSEIFDDQFSVERPDGSNFTLKIRSTKLEDSAMYFCASSDGAGGEQYFGPGTRLTVT.

The CDR3 sequence is CASSQELRGEGYTF. DNA of the CDR3: TGCGCCAGCAGCCAAGAGCTTAGGGGCGAGGGCTACACCTTC. This chain uses TRBV4-1 with TRBJ1-2; TRBD1 might be the D (5 bases). CDR1 is MGHRA and CDR2 is YSYEKL in the germline V gene. The CDR3 length is 14 residues. Trimming took off 0 bases at V and 8 bases at J, with 13 bases between the two ends.

The chain is built from TRBV27 and TRBJ2-7; weak D call: TRBD2 (5 bases). V shed 4 bases and J shed 1 base, with 8 bases lying between them. CDR1 is MNHEY, CDR2 SMNVEV, per germline (reference sequence). The CDR3 is made up of 13 amino acids. CDR3: CASSYTRSYEQYF. CDR3 DNA: TGTGCCAGCAGTTACACTAGATCCTACGAGCAGTACTTC.

The V and J genes are TRBV2 and TRBJ1-1, with D possibly being TRBD1 (6 bases). The CDR3 sequence is 15 residues long. Germline CDR1 and CDR2: SNHLY and FYNNEI. CDR3 bases: TGTTCTGCAGCAGTGAAGGACAGAATGAACACTGAAGCTTTCTTT. Its protein is CSAAVKDRMNTEAFF.

V and J are TRBV5-4 and TRBJ1-2; no clear D gene. Per the germline V gene, CDR1 is SGHNT and CDR2 is YYREEE (reference sequence). The CDR3 consists of 13 residues. Trimming took off 4 bases at V and 0 bases at J, with 7 bases between the two ends. The CDR3 reads CASSTTTNYGYTF. CDR3 bases: TGTGCCAGCAGCACGACAACTAACTATGGCTACACCTTC.

CDR3 nucleotides: TGTGCCAGCGGGGCAGCAGATACGCAGTATTTT. Protein product: CASGAADTQYF. This rearrangement joins TRBV7-2 to TRBJ2-3, with D maybe TRBD1 (5 bases). The ends were cut back, 8 bases at V and 4 bases at J, with 7 bases in the middle. CDR1 and CDR2 (germline): SGHTA, FQGNSA. The CDR3 is 11 residues long.

The rearrangement joins TRBV10-3 to TRBJ1-2, with 10 bases that match TRBD1. V dropped 4 bases and J dropped 2; count of bases not matched to a gene: 4. This CDR3 region has 15 residues. Germline CDR1 is ENHRY and CDR2 is SYGVKD. The CDR3 bases are TGTGCCATCAGTGGCGGACAGGGGGGGAACTATGGCTACACCTTC. Amino acids: CAISGGQGGNYGYTF.

CDR3 sequence reads: CASSLAGNTGELFF. For the CDR3, the DNA is TGTGCCAGTAGCCTTGCGGGAAACACCGGGGAGCTGTTTTTT. V is TRBV19 and J is TRBJ2-2; D might be TRBD2 (6 bases). Germline V gene lookup returns CDR1 LNHDA and CDR2 SQIVND (reference sequence). The V end lost 6 bases, the J end lost 2 bases, and 10 bases lay between the germline ends. The CDR3 is 14 amino acids.

The chain recombines TRBV12-1 with TRBJ2-3; the D call TRBD1 from the table was never checked on the DNA. TRBV12-1 is described as a pseudogene. This CDR3 comprises 21 residues. In nucleotides, the CDR3 is TGTGCCAGCACCCTTTGGGAAGGGGCCTCACCAGATTTAGTGGATCCAGATACGCAGTATTTT. This codes for CASTLWEGASPDLVDPDTQYF.

In this sample, this clone turned up a few times. V gene TRBV28 combines with J gene TRBJ2-1; TRBD2 aligns across 10 bases. Germline V gene data show CDR1 as MDHEN and CDR2 as SYDVKM. The CDR3 has 14 amino acids. Trimming cost V 6 bases and J 3 bases; bases outside gene matches: 2. CDR3 in DNA: TGTGCCAGCAGCAGCGGGAGGGACTACAATGAGCAGTTCTTC. This codes for CASSSGRDYNEQFF.

This chain joins TRBV11-3 and TRBJ2-1; 10 nucleotides agree with TRBD1. The CDR3 totals 16 residues. From germline, CDR1 is SGHNT and CDR2 YENEEA. After removal of 1 base from V and 5 bases from J, the junction contained 5 bases not matched to a gene. CDR3 nucleotide sequence: TGTGCCAGCAGCTTAGGCGACAGGGGGCGGGACAATGAGCAGTTCTTC. It codes for CASSLGDRGRDNEQFF.

The chain joins TRBV2 to TRBJ2-3; no firm D call. Germline-derived CDR1 and CDR2 are SNHLY and FYNNEI. The CDR3 contains 15 residues. Trimming removed 0 bases at V and 8 bases at J, with 15 bases between. The CDR3 sequence: CASSEASNSKATQYF. As DNA, the CDR3 is TGTGCCAGCAGTGAAGCCTCAAACTCCAAAGCTACGCAGTATTTT.

Points on this clone: At one of its ends the junction is not consistent with the germline gene, which may arise from a read error. The rearrangement links TRBV27 to TRBJ2-7; 7 bases line up with TRBD1. Germline V gene data show CDR1 as MNHEY and CDR2 as SMNVEV (reference sequence). This CDR3 has 18 amino acids. The CDR3 reads CASSLVGRGQSTSYGQYF. Here the CDR3 DNA reads TGTGCCAGCAGTTTGGTGGGAAGGGGACAGTCGACCTCCTACGGGCAGTACTTC.

The J gene is TRBJ2-1, the V gene TRBV27; 7 nucleotides match TRBD1. This CDR3 spans 16 amino acids. Trimming removed 5 bases from V and 7 bases from J; junction bases left unmatched: 14. Germline V gene sequence: CDR1 MNHEY, CDR2 SMNVEV (reference sequence). CDR3 DNA sequence: TGTGCCAGCAGTCGATGGGTGTTACAGGGGTCGAATGAGCAGTTCTTC. Protein: CASSRWVLQGSNEQFF.

The chain uses TRBV7-8 and TRBJ2-6; 8 nucleotides match TRBD1. CDR3 size: 17 residues. Germline CDR1 reads SGHVS; CDR2 reads FQNEAQ. J was trimmed by 4 bases and V by 5 bases; bases with no gene match: 10. CDR3 sequence: CASSPRQGAPGANVLTF. The CDR3 nucleotides are TGTGCCAGCAGCCCAAGGCAGGGGGCGCCCGGGGCCAACGTCCTGACTTTC.

The J gene is TRBJ2-7, the V gene TRBV5-4, with 8 bases that match TRBD1. The CDR3 has 15 residues. Germline V gene lookup returns CDR1 SGHNT and CDR2 YYREEE (reference sequence). V was clipped by 3 bases and J by 2 bases; unmatched bases: 7. The CDR3 DNA follows: TGTGCCAGCAGCTCAGGGGGCGCGACCCCCTACGAGCAGTACTTC. Its protein is CASSSGGATPYEQYF.